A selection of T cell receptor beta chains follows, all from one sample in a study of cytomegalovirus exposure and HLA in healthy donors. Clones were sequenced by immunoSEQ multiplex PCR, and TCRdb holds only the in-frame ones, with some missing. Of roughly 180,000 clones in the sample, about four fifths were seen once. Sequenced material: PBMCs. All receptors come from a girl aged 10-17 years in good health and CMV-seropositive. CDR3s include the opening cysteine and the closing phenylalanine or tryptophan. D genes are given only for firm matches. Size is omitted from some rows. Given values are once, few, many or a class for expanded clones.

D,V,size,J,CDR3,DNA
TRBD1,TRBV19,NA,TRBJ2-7,CASSNLPDRGYTYEQYF,TGTGCCAGTAGTAACCTCCCGGACAGGGGATATACCTACGAGCAGTACTTC
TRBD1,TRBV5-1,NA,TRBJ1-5,CASSLSGQGNQPQHF,TGCGCCAGCAGCTTGTCAGGACAGGGCAATCAGCCCCAGCATTTT
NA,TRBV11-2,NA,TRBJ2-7,CASSFSDSYEQYF,TGTGCCAGCAGCTTTTCCGACAGCTACGAGCAGTACTTC
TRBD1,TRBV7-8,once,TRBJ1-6,CASSLTRTGADSPLHF,TGTGCCAGCAGCTTAACCCGGACAGGGGCGGATTCACCCCTCCACTTT
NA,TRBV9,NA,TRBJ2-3,CASSVETYATDTQYF,TGTGCCAGCAGCGTAGAAACCTACGCGACAGATACGCAGTATTTT
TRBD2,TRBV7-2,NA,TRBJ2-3,CASSPQLAGASTDTQYF,TGTGCCAGCAGCCCGCAGCTAGCGGGGGCTAGCACAGATACGCAGTATTTT
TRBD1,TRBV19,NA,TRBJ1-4,CASSISGTVLSTNEKLFF,TGTGCCAGTAGTATTTCGGGGACAGTACTTTCAACTAATGAAAAACTGTTTTTT
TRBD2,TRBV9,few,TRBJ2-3,CASSVGILAGSTDTQYF,TGTGCCAGCAGCGTAGGGATCCTAGCGGGGAGCACAGATACGCAGTATTTT
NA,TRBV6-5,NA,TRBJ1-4,CASSSGSAGNEKLFF,TGTGCCAGCAGTTCGGGTTCTGCGGGTAATGAAAAACTGTTTTTT
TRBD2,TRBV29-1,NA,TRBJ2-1,CSVNRGGRGNEQFF,TGCAGCGTCAATCGGGGGGGCAGGGGCAATGAGCAGTTCTTC
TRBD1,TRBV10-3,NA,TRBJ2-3,CAIRRGTGGIDTQYF,TGTGCCATCAGGAGGGGGACAGGGGGCATAGATACGCAGTATTTT
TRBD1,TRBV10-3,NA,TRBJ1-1,CAISASTGTTEAFF,TGTGCCATCAGTGCCTCGACAGGGACCACTGAAGCTTTCTTT